This T cell receptor (beta chain) stems from a study of T cell responses to AZD1222 COVID-19 vaccine (dated by TCRdb to the early 2020s). For the wider study: AZD1222 recipients with second doses at about 4 weeks or about 12 weeks were pooled, because spike-specific TCR depth and breadth did not differ between schedules. A total of 230 to 250 trial participants underwent TCR sequencing, of whom nearly 210 had received two doses of AZD1222 and some 25 had received two doses of the MenACWY control vaccine. Enrollment into the trials was organized by age into subgroups of 18-55, 56-69 and 70-plus years, and those subgroups contained about 150, 27 and 61 TCR-sequenced participants, respectively. Findings and caveats that apply to the study as a whole: Most participants were white British and females outnumbered males, and the authors suggested that clonal diversity may have been underestimated. No day 14 peak-response samples were available, so repertoires were characterized only after the peak T cell response. Reportedly, almost half of the unique spike-specific TCRs recognized epitopes lying outside the regions that are mutated in the B.1.351 and B.1.1.7 variants. The 56-69-year group was small, and its depth increase did not reach significance, likely because of low power. Conclusions about previously exposed vaccinees are limited, since just a handful of AZD1222 recipients were seropositive for SARS-CoV-2 at baseline. The whole spike protein was spanned by vaccine-associated CD4 TCRs, and dominant responses were seen in regions 160-218 and 743-854. After two AZD1222 doses, both the breadth and the depth of spike-specific TCRs were significantly higher than at day 0 and than in MenACWY recipients.

This clone appeared a single time. Its antigen remains undetermined. Per-base quality was not reported, and no clone a single base away is much larger than it. The CDR3 regions of human TCRbeta chains were analyzed by immunosequencing. In the source study's methods: TCRs in the repertoires were compared against a reference library of SARS-CoV-2-specific TCRs that had been generated with the MIRA antigen-specificity platform. Breadth was defined as the fraction of unique TCRs that were SARS-CoV-2-associated, and depth was defined as the fraction of total T cells that were SARS-CoV-2-associated. Using the MIRA data, each spike-specific TCR was assigned both to the spike region to which the TCR was reactive and to a CD4 or CD8 class. Log10-transformed breadth and depth values were compared by one-way ANOVA with Sidak's multiple comparisons tests. TCRdb carries this immuneACCESS record with in-frame sequences only. Its versions omit some clonotypes, under half of them owing to an unresolved V gene in the studies checked, with the rest unexplained. D and trimming come from the DNA, and the V and J calls and clone size come from that table. In this sample the table shows some 120,000 clones, around 85% of which occur a single time. The ten largest account for 1.5% to 2% of the sample.

The sample's time point label, in plain terms: baseline before first vaccination. The vaccinee samples were drawn from two UK trials, COV001 and COV002, one of which was a single-blind randomized controlled phase 2/3 trial testing AZD1222 (ChAdOx1 nCoV-19) in healthy adults. For TCRbeta chain sequencing, PBMC samples were collected from trial participants at day 0 and at day 28 after the second dose. The source was peripheral blood, collected on day 0 of AZD1222 vaccination. The origin of this receptor is an adult in good health.

The nucleotide sequence is given as TGCAGTGCCCTGGCAGGGACCCAGTACTTC. This yields the protein CSALAGTQYF. Recombination linked TRBV20-1 to TRBJ2-5; the D gene cannot be named for sure. V lost 6 bases and J lost 7 bases; the stretch between them is 9 bases long. The CDR3 goes from the cysteine to the phenylalanine over 10 residues. This entry keeps only the CDR3 DNA: 30 bases, framed from base 1. CDR1 and CDR2 are read off the germline V gene (reference sequence) as DFQATT and SNEGSKA.